Shown below are 3 T cell receptor beta chains from a single sample sequenced in a study of blood T cells in healthy people across ages. With a J-beta primer mix and a sample-barcoded 5' primer, a second PCR ran about 6 to 11 cycles. Using its own MiXCR run on the 5' RACE reads, TCRdb lists one record per CDR3 protein. The sample gives about 1,000,000 distinct CDR3 sequences, roughly 45% of which show up once; approximately 17% is in the top ten. Sample: blood. The source of these receptors is a woman in her fifties or sixties in good health.

This clonotype was detected only a few times. The V gene is TRBV12-3 or TRBV12-4, the J gene TRBJ1-5; 8 positions agree with TRBD1. V gave up 5 bases and J gave up 7 bases; unmatched junction bases: 10. This CDR3 has 15 amino acids. In nucleotides, the CDR3 is TGTGCCAGCAGTCTCCAGGGGGCGTCGAAGCAGCCCCAGCATTTT. Amino acids: CASSLQGASKQPQHF.

The rearrangement links TRBV4-2 to TRBJ2-7; D call uncertain. Germline V lookup: CDR1 LGHNA, CDR2 YNFKEQ. V was trimmed by 4 bases and J by 6 bases, leaving 10 bases between them. This CDR3 has 12 amino acids. CDR3 sequence (DNA): TGTGCCAGCAGCCTCCAAGCAAGCGAGCAGTACTTC. This gives the protein CASSLQASEQYF.

In its sample, this clonotype was seen a few times. The V and J genes are TRBV20-1 and TRBJ2-3, with D possibly matching TRBD2 (5 bases). This CDR3 has 14 amino acids. Germline CDR1 reads DFQATT; CDR2 reads SNEGSKA (reference sequence). V was clipped by 6 bases and J by 4 bases, with 17 bases between them. Here the CDR3 reads CSAPSAGRPDTQYF. Here the CDR3 DNA reads TGCAGTGCCCCCTCCGCGGGTCGGCCAGATACGCAGTATTTT.